This entry is about one TCR beta chain. This sample is drawn from a study of blood T cell repertoires in COVID-19. Study background: Collection of acute and convalescent COVID-19 samples took place in the United States, Italy and Spain. The cDNA or gDNA used as material had been derived from T cells, B-cell-depleted T cells, or PBMCs.

Germline CDR1 MGHDK, CDR2 SYGVNS. V lost 5 bases and J 4 bases, leaving 14 bases between the germline ends. This CDR3 has 14 amino acids. Sequencing was performed with immunoSEQ multiplex PCR; in TCRdb, only in-frame clones are kept and a portion is missing. The sample carries more than 200,000 clones, 80% to 90% recorded once. J is TRBJ1-1 and V is TRBV25-1; D is possibly TRBD1 (5 bases). Sequencing was carried out using peripheral blood. This TCR was recovered from a man over 45 with acute or convalescent COVID-19. CDR3: CASSPHVGPTEAFF. The CDR3 DNA is TGTGCCAGCAGTCCCCACGTGGGGCCCACTGAAGCTTTCTTT.